This T cell receptor (beta chain) was obtained from a study of identical twins. General observations from the study: Those out-of-frame alpha sequences shared by twins showed an excess of low generation probability. Recombination models fit unrelated individuals' TCR alpha sharing but underestimated twins'.

The CDR3 covers 15 residues. Germline loops: CDR1 SGHRS, CDR2 YFSETQ. V was trimmed by 1 base and J by 1 base, leaving 11 bases between them. Template switching, a step in the protocol, added a universal primer site, and cDNA carried unique molecular identifiers. Each CDR3 protein gets one entry after TCRdb re-called the 5' RACE reads with MiXCR. Of 250,000 or so distinct CDR3 sequences in the sample, approximately 8.6% are singletons; the top ten hold approximately 3%. This clonotype appeared a few times. The target antigen is unknown. All donors were healthy, and all were Caucasian. This sample was shared with a second study, whose subject was yellow fever vaccine responses in identical twins.

Material for sequencing was CD8+ T cells sorted from blood. The clonotype originates from a woman between 18 and 29 years old in good health. The rearrangement uses TRBV5-1 and TRBJ1-1; D gene unclear. As DNA, the CDR3 is TGCGCCAGCAGCTTGTTAGGTACACCGAACACTGAAGCTTTCTTT. Translating it yields CASSLLGTPNTEAFF.